The sequence of this T cell receptor (beta chain) was determined in a study of shared clonotypes between healthy human individuals. Background on the study: There were three CD4 naive, three CD4 memory, two CD8 naive and one CD8 memory plates per donor.

Roughly 200 ng DNA, tens of thousands of T cell genomes, went into each sorted-subset replicate PCR. Under the authors' procedure: Junction-only sequences without quality scores came from ImmunoSEQ, so filtering differed. Only in-frame clones appear in the TCRdb table, and some are missing; sequencing was by immunoSEQ multiplex PCR. From that table come the V and J calls and clone size; the DNA was used to work out D and trimming. The sample lists hundreds of thousands of clones; 85% to 95% were seen once. With respect to this clone: As yet, its antigen is unknown.

This CDR3 is built from 13 residues. The germline CDR1 and CDR2 sequences are MNHEY and SMNVEV (reference sequence). V was cut by 6 bases and J by 4 bases, with 10 bases left in between. Whole-study results and caveats: The generation probabilities recorded for non-shared clonotypes fell below those of clonotypes shared by all four donors.

Only CD45RO-negative cells positively selected for CCR7 counted as naive CD8 cells, so terminally differentiated effector memory CD45RA+ cells were excluded. Sequencing input: naive CD8+ T cells sorted from blood. This chain joins TRBV27 and TRBJ1-5, with D hard to call. The TCR comes from a man aged 25-45 years in good health. The CDR3 DNA reads TGTGCCAGCAGCTACGGACTAAATCAGCCCCAGCATTTT. Its translation: CASSYGLNQPQHF.